One and the same sample provided the 18 T cell receptor beta chains below, sequenced in a study of shared clonotypes between healthy human individuals. Here immunoSEQ multiplex PCR was the method, and the copy in TCRdb shows in-frame clones only, minus some. This table holds around 940,000 clones, 60% to 85% found once. The sequenced sample consisted of memory CD4+ T cells sorted from blood. The subset is: CD45RA-negative fraction. Receptors were obtained from a man aged 18 to 30 in good health.

The chain carries TRBV21-1 and TRBJ2-7; the table calls TRBD1, which could not be checked here. TRBV21-1 is assigned pseudogene status. The CDR3 runs to 17 residues. CDR3 sequence: CASSKQSGTGDSYEQYF. The CDR3 DNA follows: TGTGCCAGCAGCAAACAATCCGGGACAGGGGACTCCTACGAGCAGTACTTC.

This clone was found a few times. The genes are TRBV7-9 and TRBJ2-5, with 8 nucleotides matching TRBD2. The CDR3 loop spans 16 amino acids. Germline CDR1 reads SEHNR; CDR2 reads FQNEAQ (reference sequence). The ends lost 4 bases at V and 1 base at J; junction bases unmatched: 8. The CDR3 protein is CASSSRKAGVQETQYF. The CDR3 bases are TGTGCCAGCAGCTCCCGCAAAGCGGGGGTCCAAGAGACCCAGTACTTC.

V gene TRBV6-4 combines with J gene TRBJ2-1, with D unclear. Trimming stripped 4 bases from V and 0 bases from J, with 10 bases between. CDR3 length: 15 amino acids. CDR1 and CDR2 (germline): MRHNA, SNTAGT. This CDR3 is CASSATQSSYNEQFF. CDR3 in DNA: TGTGCCAGCAGTGCGACGCAAAGCTCCTACAATGAGCAGTTCTTC.

V usage is TRBV5-1 and J usage is TRBJ2-1; the match to TRBD2 covers 7 bases. This CDR3 spans 14 amino acids. With V trimmed by 2 bases and J by 8 bases, 7 bases remained unmatched. CDR1 is SGHRS, CDR2 YFSETQ, per germline. The CDR3 DNA reads as TGCGCCAGCAGCTTAGGAGGGACTATGTATGAGCAGTTCTTC. This translates into CASSLGGTMYEQFF.

The chain employs TRBV2 and TRBJ2-3; 10 bases map to TRBD2. The CDR3 has 16 amino acids. The germline V gene encodes CDR1 SNHLY and CDR2 FYNNEI. With V trimmed by 6 bases and J by 3 bases, 9 bases remained unmatched. The chain's CDR3 is CASSLGIAGGTDTQYF. CDR3 coding DNA: TGTGCCAGCAGCCTGGGCATAGCGGGGGGAACAGATACGCAGTATTTT.

The rearrangement joins TRBV7-3 to TRBJ1-5; 9 bases fit TRBD1. The CDR3 consists of 14 residues. The germline V gene encodes CDR1 SGHTA and CDR2 FQGTGA. V lost 5 bases, J lost 5 bases, and 4 bases stayed unmatched. The CDR3 spells CASSLTGGDQPQHF. CDR3 nucleotides: TGTGCCAGCAGCCTGACAGGGGGTGATCAGCCCCAGCATTTT.

The V and J genes are TRBV7-9 and TRBJ2-3, with no clear D. The CDR3 has 14 residues. Germline values: CDR1 SEHNR, CDR2 FQNEAQ (reference sequence). Between the trimmed V and J ends, which lost 3 bases and 3 bases, there was a span of 10 bases. The CDR3 nucleotides are TGTGCCAGCAGCTTCCGGCAGGTAACAGATACGCAGTATTTT. Translated: CASSFRQVTDTQYF.

The gene calls are TRBV5-1 and TRBJ1-2, with D unresolved. The CDR3 covers 13 residues. Germline CDR1 is SGHRS and CDR2 is YFSETQ. V lost 1 base to trimming and J lost 4 bases, with 8 bases between them. CDR3 in DNA: TGCGCCAGCAGCTTGCCCAGCATCTATGGCTACACCTTC. It codes for CASSLPSIYGYTF.

The DNA of the CDR3 is TGTGCCAGCAGCGTATCGGCGGGGGGCCCAGATACGCAGTATTTT. Translation: CASSVSAGGPDTQYF. V is TRBV9 and J is TRBJ2-3; 8 bases map to TRBD2. Germline V gene sequence: CDR1 SGDLS, CDR2 YYNGEE. The CDR3 spans 15 residues. Trimming removed 1 base from V and 4 bases from J; junction bases left unmatched: 5.

The chain carries TRBV7-8 and TRBJ2-1; 8 bases match TRBD2. The CDR3 runs 14 residues. Trimming took 0 bases from V and 10 from J; bases not matched to a gene: 5. Germline V gene sequence: CDR1 SGHVS, CDR2 FQNEAQ. CDR3 coding DNA: TGTGCCAGCAGCTTAGCGGAGACTAGCGTCGAGCAGTTCTTC. Translation gives CASSLAETSVEQFF.

The V gene is TRBV4-1, the J gene TRBJ2-3; weak D call: TRBD2 (7 bases). The CDR3 totals 16 residues. The germline V and J ends were trimmed by 3 bases and 4 bases, with 17 bases remaining between them. Per germline, CDR1 MGHRA and CDR2 YSYEKL. CDR3 DNA: TGCGCCAGCAGCCAGGGGGCTTCCGGGGGGCCAGATACGCAGTATTTT. This sequence encodes CASSQGASGGPDTQYF.

The rearrangement uses TRBV6-1 and TRBJ1-5; weak D call: TRBD1 (5 bases). The CDR3 sequence is 13 residues long. V was shortened by 6 bases and J by 6 bases, with 12 bases between the two germline ends. In germline, CDR1 is MNHNS, CDR2 SASEGT. The CDR3 reads CASSEGWAQPQHF. The CDR3 DNA reads as TGTGCCAGCAGCGAGGGGTGGGCTCAGCCCCAGCATTTT.

This clone has ten or more counts. The chain uses TRBV5-1 and TRBJ2-3; D uncertain. This CDR3 contains 14 residues. The germline V and J ends were trimmed by 1 base and 2 bases, with 8 bases remaining between them. Germline V CDR1 and CDR2: SGHRS, YFSETQ. CDR3 residues: CASSLIQSTDTQYF. The CDR3 DNA reads as TGCGCCAGCAGCTTGATACAGTCCACAGATACGCAGTATTTT.

The rearrangement uses TRBV2 and TRBJ2-2; D remains ambiguous. There are 14 residues in the CDR3. The V end was cut by 6 bases, the J end by 1 base, with 9 bases between. In germline, CDR1 is SNHLY, CDR2 FYNNEI. Here the CDR3 reads CASRNFMNTGELFF. The CDR3 DNA is TGTGCCAGCAGGAACTTTATGAACACCGGGGAGCTGTTTTTT.

The chain couples TRBV6-5 to TRBJ2-5; 9 bases align to TRBD1. V shed 4 bases and J 5 bases; nucleotides not matched to a gene: 5. CDR1 is MNHEY, CDR2 SVGAGI, per germline. CDR3 length equals 14 residues. The CDR3 sequence is CASSWDRVGETQYF. The CDR3 DNA sequence: TGTGCCAGCAGTTGGGACAGGGTAGGGGAGACCCAGTACTTC.

The chain recombines TRBV6-1 with TRBJ1-1, with 8 bases that match TRBD1. This CDR3 region has 13 residues. V gave up 6 bases and J gave up 6 bases; unmatched junction bases: 6. Per germline, CDR1 MNHNS and CDR2 SASEGT. This CDR3 reads CASRPQGESEAFF. The CDR3 region has the DNA TGTGCCAGCAGACCACAGGGGGAATCTGAAGCTTTCTTT.

The chain links TRBV19 to TRBJ1-2; TRBD1 aligns across 8 bases. The trim removed 5 bases at V and 4 bases at J, leaving 3 bases unmatched. The CDR3 totals 13 residues. Germline CDR1 LNHDA, CDR2 SQIVND (reference sequence). The CDR3 DNA is TGTGCCAGTAGTCCACAGGGGGGCTATGGCTACACCTTC. Translation: CASSPQGGYGYTF.

The gene calls are TRBV7-8 and TRBJ1-5; D is unresolved. There are 13 residues in the CDR3. Germline lookup yields CDR1 SGHVS and CDR2 FQNEAQ. The V gene lost 5 bases and the J gene lost 3 bases, with 8 bases spanning the gap. This chain's CDR3 is CASSPDLNQPQHF. CDR3 DNA sequence: TGTGCCAGCAGCCCCGATCTCAATCAGCCCCAGCATTTT.